The sample holds a few counts of the clone carrying this T cell receptor (beta chain). The data originate from a study of CD8+CD57+ T cells in acquired aplastic anemia. There are 17 residues in the CDR3. The junction had 19 bases not matched to a gene; V was cut back by 8 bases and J by 4 bases. The germline V gene encodes CDR1 MNHEY and CDR2 SVGEGT. Profiling that covered TCR beta VDJ and CDR3 relied on genomic DNA as its template. Using its own MiXCR run on the reads, TCRdb lists one record per CDR3 protein. This sample has some 160,000 distinct CDR3 sequences, with around 48% found just once. The authors sequenced patients whose flow cytometry had shown CD8+CD57+ cell expansion.

This clonotype originated in a human donor with aplastic anemia. Sequenced material: sorted CD4+, CD8+, or CD8+CD57+ T cells (not recorded which) from PBMCs. V and J are TRBV6-2 or TRBV6-3 and TRBJ2-7, with 8 bases identical to TRBD1. In nucleotides, the CDR3 is TGTGCCAGCGGGGGCTCTCCGGACAGGGTATGGTCGTACGAGCAGTACTTC. Protein product: CASGGSPDRVWSYEQYF.